The 10 T cell receptor beta chains below were found in one sample sequenced in a study of cytomegalovirus exposure and HLA in healthy donors. PCR primers comprised 60 Vbeta and 13 Jbeta primers. The table came from immunoSEQ multiplex PCR; TCRdb's copy has only in-frame clones and leaves some out. The table includes 150,000 to 200,000 clones, 81% detected once. Source material: PBMCs. These TCRs come from a woman aged 18 to 35 in good health and CMV-seronegative.

The chain joins TRBV5-4 to TRBJ2-2; D not certain. The CDR3 contains 17 residues. The V and J ends lost 6 bases and 0 bases respectively, with 18 bases between them. Germline V gives CDR1 SGHNT, CDR2 YYREEE (reference sequence). CDR3 sequence (DNA): TGTGCCAGCACCGATAAAGCAGGCCAGACGAACACCGGGGAGCTGTTTTTT. It is translated as CASTDKAGQTNTGELFF. The whole variable domain, filled in from reference TRBV5-4 and TRBJ2-2, reads ETGVTQSPTHLIKTRGQQVTLRCSSQSGHNTVSWYQQALGQGPQFIFQYYREEENGRGNFPPRFSGLQFPNYSSELNVNALELDDSALYLCASTDKAGQTNTGELFFGEGSRLTVL.

About this clone: This sample includes further DNA sequences coding for the same CDR3. V and J are TRBV6-1 and TRBJ2-7; D remains unclear. V was pared by 1 base and J by 2 bases, with 6 bases between. The germline V gene encodes CDR1 MNHNS and CDR2 SASEGT. The CDR3 contains 13 residues. The CDR3 region has the DNA TGTGCCAGCAGTGAAGGCCAGGCCTACGAGCAGTACTTC. This sequence encodes CASSEGQAYEQYF.

Here the CDR3 DNA reads TGTGCCAGCATAGACTGGCTAGCGGGACCCCCCTACGAGCAGTACTTC. Residues: CASIDWLAGPPYEQYF. This chain links TRBV2 with TRBJ2-7; 9 bases align to TRBD2. Germline CDR1 is SNHLY and CDR2 is FYNNEI. The trim removed 7 bases at V and 2 bases at J, leaving 12 bases unmatched. The CDR3 runs to 16 residues.

This clone was observed a few times. The V gene is TRBV5-4, the J gene TRBJ2-7; D is unresolved. The CDR3 contains 12 residues. Germline V gene sequence: CDR1 SGHNT, CDR2 YYREEE (reference sequence). The V gene lost 5 bases and the J gene lost 0 bases, with 6 bases spanning the gap. Here the CDR3 reads CASSLYSYEQYF. Written as DNA, the CDR3 is TGTGCCAGCAGTCTATACTCCTACGAGCAGTACTTC.

This clone was observed a handful of times. The chain recombines TRBV7-9 with TRBJ1-1; 7 bases align to TRBD1. The CDR3 runs to 13 residues. With 6 bases clipped from V and 4 bases from J, the junction kept 5 bases outside the gene matches. The germline V gene encodes CDR1 SEHNR and CDR2 FQNEAQ (reference sequence). CDR3 nucleotides: TGTGCCAGCAGTGGACAGGAGGGCACTGAAGCTTTCTTT. Amino acids: CASSGQEGTEAFF.

CDR3 DNA sequence: TGTGCCAGCAGCTTAGGGGGGGGGCCGGGCTATGGCTACACCTTC. It translates to CASSLGGGPGYGYTF. J is TRBJ1-2 and V is TRBV7-3; tentative D call: TRBD1 (6 bases). The CDR3 length is 15 residues. Germline V gene lookup returns CDR1 SGHTA and CDR2 FQGTGA. The ends were cut back, 2 bases at V and 4 bases at J, with 14 bases in the middle.

The chain couples TRBV2 to TRBJ2-7, with 7 bases identical to TRBD1. Trimming cost V 8 bases and J 5 bases; bases outside gene matches: 9. Germline CDR1 SNHLY, CDR2 FYNNEI. This CDR3 spans 13 amino acids. The CDR3 sequence: CASGDSRLDEQYF. The CDR3 nucleotides read TGTGCCAGCGGGGACAGCCGCCTGGACGAGCAGTACTTC.

This clone was seen a single time. This chain links TRBV5-1 with TRBJ1-4; D not certain. There are 13 residues in the CDR3. V was clipped by 0 bases and J by 7 bases, with 7 bases between them. The germline V gene encodes CDR1 SGHRS and CDR2 YFSETQ. The CDR3: CASSLAGFEKLFF. The CDR3 DNA reads as TGCGCCAGCAGCTTGGCCGGTTTTGAAAAACTGTTTTTT.

Turning to this clone: Distinct nucleotide sequences in the sample also encode this CDR3. The chain links TRBV29-1 to TRBJ2-3; 7 bases align to TRBD1. The V segment lost 1 base and the J segment 2 bases; nucleotides outside the gene matches: 3. CDR1 and CDR2 from the germline V gene are SQVTM and ANQGSEA. The length of the CDR3 is 14 residues. This chain's CDR3 is CSVEGQGYTDTQYF. The CDR3 region has the DNA TGCAGCGTTGAAGGACAGGGTTACACAGATACGCAGTATTTT.

The rearrangement uses TRBV5-1 and TRBJ2-1, with TRBD1 identical over 7 bases. V lost 0 bases to trimming and J lost 4 bases; unmatched junction nucleotides: 4. CDR1 is SGHRS, CDR2 YFSETQ, per germline. The CDR3 extends over 15 amino acids. The CDR3 DNA follows: TGCGCCAGCAGCTTGGCATCAGGGGGATACAATGAGCAGTTCTTC. Translation gives CASSLASGGYNEQFF.